The sequence of this T cell receptor beta chain was determined in a study of T cell responses to AZD1222 COVID-19 vaccine. Notes on the study in general: Within unmutated variant regions lay the reported targets of nearly half of spike-specific TCRs. Baseline serostatus was positive in only a handful of AZD1222 recipients. White British donors predominated, females outnumbered males, and clonal diversity was possibly underestimated.

Second-dose schedules of about 4 or about 12 weeks were combined. This CDR3 is built from 15 residues. Trimming pared 4 bases from V and 6 bases from J, leaving 16 bases between. Germline values: CDR1 SEHNR, CDR2 FQNEAQ (reference sequence). The sample holds one count of this clone. Its target is unknown. Clones were sequenced by immunoSEQ multiplex PCR, and TCRdb holds only the in-frame ones, with some missing. The table lists 160,000 or so clones, roughly 92% of them singletons. The starting material was peripheral blood, obtained 28 days after the second AZD1222 dose. The V call is TRBV7-9, the J call TRBJ2-1; D possibly uses TRBD1 or TRBD2 (5 bases each). The clonotype was recovered from an adult who received the AZD1222 COVID-19 vaccine. The CDR3 region has the DNA TGTGCCAGCAGCTCCTCCCGCCGGGACGTCAATGAGCAGTTCTTC. It specifies CASSSSRRDVNEQFF.